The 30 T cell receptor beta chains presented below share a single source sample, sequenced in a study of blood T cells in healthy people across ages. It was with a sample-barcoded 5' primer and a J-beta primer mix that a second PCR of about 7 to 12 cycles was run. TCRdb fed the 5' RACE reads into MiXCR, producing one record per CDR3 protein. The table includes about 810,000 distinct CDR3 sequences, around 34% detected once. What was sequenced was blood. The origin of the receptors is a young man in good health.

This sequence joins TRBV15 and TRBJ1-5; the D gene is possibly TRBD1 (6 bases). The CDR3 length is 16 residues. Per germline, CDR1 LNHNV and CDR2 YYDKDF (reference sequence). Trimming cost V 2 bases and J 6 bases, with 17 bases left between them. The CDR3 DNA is TGTGCCACCAGCAGATTCGGCTCAGGGGTGGGTCAGCCCCAGCATTTT. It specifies CATSRFGSGVGQPQHF.

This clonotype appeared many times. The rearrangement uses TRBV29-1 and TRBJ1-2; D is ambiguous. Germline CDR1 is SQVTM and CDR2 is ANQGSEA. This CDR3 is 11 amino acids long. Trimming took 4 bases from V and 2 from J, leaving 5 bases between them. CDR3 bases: TGCAGCGTTGCTTCGAACTATGGCTACACCTTC. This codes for CSVASNYGYTF.

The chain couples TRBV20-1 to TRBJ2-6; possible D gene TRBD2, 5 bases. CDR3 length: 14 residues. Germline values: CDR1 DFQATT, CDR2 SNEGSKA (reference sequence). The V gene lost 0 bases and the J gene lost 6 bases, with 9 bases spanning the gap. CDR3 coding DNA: TGCAGTGCTAGAGATAGGACTGAGGCCAACGTCCTGACTTTC. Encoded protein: CSARDRTEANVLTF.

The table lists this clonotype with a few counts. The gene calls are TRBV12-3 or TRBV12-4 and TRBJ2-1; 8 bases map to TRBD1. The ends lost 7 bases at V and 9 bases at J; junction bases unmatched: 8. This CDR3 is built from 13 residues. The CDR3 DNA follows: TGTGCCAGCAATTCCGGCAGGGGGCCTGAGCAGTTCTTC. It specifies CASNSGRGPEQFF.

The CDR3 nucleotides read TGCAGTGCCCCCCCCCAGGGATACAATGAGCAGTTCTTC. Its protein is CSAPPQGYNEQFF. V usage is TRBV20-1 and J usage is TRBJ2-1, with D maybe TRBD1 (5 bases). The V end lost 6 bases, the J end lost 4 bases, and 13 bases lay between the germline ends. The CDR3 is made up of 13 amino acids. Germline V gene lookup returns CDR1 DFQATT and CDR2 SNEGSKA (reference sequence).

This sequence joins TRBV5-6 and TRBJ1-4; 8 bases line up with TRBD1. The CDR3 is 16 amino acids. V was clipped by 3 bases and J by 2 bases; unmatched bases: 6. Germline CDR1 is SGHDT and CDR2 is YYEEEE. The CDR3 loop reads CASSWRRTGTNEKLFF. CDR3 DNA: TGTGCCAGCAGCTGGCGCCGGACAGGGACTAATGAAAAACTGTTTTTT. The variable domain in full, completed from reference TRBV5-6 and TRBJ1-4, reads DAGVTQSPTHLIKTRGQQVTLRCSPKSGHDTVSWYQQALGQGPQFIFQYYEEEERQRGNFPDRFSGHQFPNYSSELNVNALLLGDSALYLCASSWRRTGTNEKLFFGSGTQLSVL.

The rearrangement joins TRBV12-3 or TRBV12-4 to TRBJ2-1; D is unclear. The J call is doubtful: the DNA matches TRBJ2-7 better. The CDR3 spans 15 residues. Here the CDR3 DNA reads TGTGCCAGCAGTCCCACCTCGAGGCCCTACAATGAGCAGTACTTC. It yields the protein CASSPTSRPYNEQYF.

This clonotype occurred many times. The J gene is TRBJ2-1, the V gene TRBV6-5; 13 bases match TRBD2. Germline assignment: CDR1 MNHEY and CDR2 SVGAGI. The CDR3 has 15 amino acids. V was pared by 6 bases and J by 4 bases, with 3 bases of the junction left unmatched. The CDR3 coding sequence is TGTGCCAGCAGAACTAGCGGGGGGGCTTACAATGAGCAGTTCTTC. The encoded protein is CASRTSGGAYNEQFF.

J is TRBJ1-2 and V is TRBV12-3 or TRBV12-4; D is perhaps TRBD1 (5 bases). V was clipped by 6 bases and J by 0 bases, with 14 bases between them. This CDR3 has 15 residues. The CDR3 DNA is TGTGCCAGCAGCCGACAGCGACCTACTAACTATGGCTACACCTTC. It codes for CASSRQRPTNYGYTF.

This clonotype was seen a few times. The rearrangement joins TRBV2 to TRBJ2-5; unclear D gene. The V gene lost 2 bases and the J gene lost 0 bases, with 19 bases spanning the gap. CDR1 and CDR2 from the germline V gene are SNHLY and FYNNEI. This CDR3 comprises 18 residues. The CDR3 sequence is CASSERHPVPNYQETQYF. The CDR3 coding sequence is TGTGCCAGCAGTGAACGACACCCTGTCCCGAACTACCAAGAGACCCAGTACTTC. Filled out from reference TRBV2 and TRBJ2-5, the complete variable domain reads EPEVTQTPSHQVTQMGQEVILRCVPISNHLYFYWYRQILGQKVEFLVSFYNNEISEKSEIFDDQFSVERPDGSNFTLKIRSTKLEDSAMYFCASSERHPVPNYQETQYFGPGTRLLVL.

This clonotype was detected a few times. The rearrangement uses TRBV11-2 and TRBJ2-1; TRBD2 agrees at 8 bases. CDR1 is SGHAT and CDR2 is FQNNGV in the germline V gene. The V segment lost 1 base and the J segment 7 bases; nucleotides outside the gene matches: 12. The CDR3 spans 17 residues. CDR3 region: CASSLGRGGGRENEQFF. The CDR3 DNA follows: TGTGCCAGCAGCTTAGGCCGGGGGGGGGGCCGCGAGAATGAGCAGTTCTTC.

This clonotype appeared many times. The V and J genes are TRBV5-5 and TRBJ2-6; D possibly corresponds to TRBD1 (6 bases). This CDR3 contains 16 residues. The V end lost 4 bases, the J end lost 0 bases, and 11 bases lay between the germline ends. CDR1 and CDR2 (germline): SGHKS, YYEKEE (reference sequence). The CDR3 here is CASSLHRVSGANVLTF. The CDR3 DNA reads TGTGCCAGCAGCCTGCACAGGGTCTCTGGGGCCAACGTCCTGACTTTC.

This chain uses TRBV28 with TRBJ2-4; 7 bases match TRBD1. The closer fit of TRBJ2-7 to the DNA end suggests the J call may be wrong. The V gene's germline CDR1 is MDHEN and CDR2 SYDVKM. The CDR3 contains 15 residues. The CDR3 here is CASRPQGKGLDEQYF. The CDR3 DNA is TGTGCCAGCAGACCACAGGGGAAGGGATTGGACGAGCAGTACTTC.

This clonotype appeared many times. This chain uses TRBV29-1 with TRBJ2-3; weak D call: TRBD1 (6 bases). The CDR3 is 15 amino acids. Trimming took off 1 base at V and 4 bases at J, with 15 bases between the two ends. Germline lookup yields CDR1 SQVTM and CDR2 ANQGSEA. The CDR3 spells CSVEGNDRWADTQYF. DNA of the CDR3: TGCAGCGTTGAAGGAAATGACAGGTGGGCAGATACGCAGTATTTT.

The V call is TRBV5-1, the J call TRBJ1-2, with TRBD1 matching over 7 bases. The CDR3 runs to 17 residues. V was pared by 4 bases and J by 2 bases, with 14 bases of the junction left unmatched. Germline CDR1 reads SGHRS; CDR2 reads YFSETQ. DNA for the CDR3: TGCGCCAGCAGCCCTTACCCGTCCAGGGGGAGCAACTATGGCTACACCTTC. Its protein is CASSPYPSRGSNYGYTF.

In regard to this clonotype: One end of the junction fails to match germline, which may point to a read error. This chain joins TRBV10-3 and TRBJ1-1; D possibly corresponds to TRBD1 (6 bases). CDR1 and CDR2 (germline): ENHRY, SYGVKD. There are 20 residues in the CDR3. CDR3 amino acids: CAVSESTLLVTAGANTEAFF. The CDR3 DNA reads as TGTGCCGTCAGTGAGTCGACTCTCCTTGTGACAGCAGGGGCGAACACTGAAGCTTTCTTT.

The CDR3 region has the DNA TGTGCCAGCAGCTTAAGGCTAGCGGGGCTCACCGGGGAGCTGTTTTTT. The encoded protein is CASSLRLAGLTGELFF. V and J are TRBV11-3 and TRBJ2-2; 9 nucleotides align to TRBD2. Germline V CDR1 and CDR2: SGHNT, YENEEA. Trimming at V came to 2 bases and at J to 4 bases, leaving 5 bases not matched to a gene. This CDR3 comprises 16 residues.

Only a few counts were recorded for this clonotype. CDR3 sequence: CSARVKGLAGLQETQYF. The CDR3 bases are TGCAGTGCTAGAGTCAAAGGACTAGCGGGGTTGCAAGAGACCCAGTACTTC. J is TRBJ2-5 and V is TRBV20-1; 12 nucleotides agree with TRBD2. Germline-derived CDR1 and CDR2 are DFQATT and SNEGSKA (reference sequence). This CDR3 is built from 17 residues. After removal of 1 base from V and 2 bases from J, the junction contained 8 bases not matched to a gene.

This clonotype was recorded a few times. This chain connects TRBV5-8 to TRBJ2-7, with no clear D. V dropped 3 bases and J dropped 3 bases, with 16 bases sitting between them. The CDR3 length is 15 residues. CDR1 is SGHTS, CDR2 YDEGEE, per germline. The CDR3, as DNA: TGTGCCAGCAGCTCGATAATTACCATGAACTACGAGCAGTACTTC. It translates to CASSSIITMNYEQYF. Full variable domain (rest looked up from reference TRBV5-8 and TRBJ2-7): EAGVTQSPTHLIKTRGQQATLRCSPISGHTSVYWYQQALGLGLQFLLWYDEGEERNRGNFPPRFSGRQFPNYSSELNVNALELEDSALYLCASSSIITMNYEQYFGPGTRLTVT.

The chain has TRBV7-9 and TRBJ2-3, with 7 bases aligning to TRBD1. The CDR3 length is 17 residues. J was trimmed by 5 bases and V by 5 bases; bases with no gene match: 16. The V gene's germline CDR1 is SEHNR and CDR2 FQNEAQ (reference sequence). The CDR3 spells CASSKPTSRQGGDTQYF. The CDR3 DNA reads TGTGCCAGCAGCAAACCGACCTCCCGACAGGGCGGAGATACGCAGTATTTT.

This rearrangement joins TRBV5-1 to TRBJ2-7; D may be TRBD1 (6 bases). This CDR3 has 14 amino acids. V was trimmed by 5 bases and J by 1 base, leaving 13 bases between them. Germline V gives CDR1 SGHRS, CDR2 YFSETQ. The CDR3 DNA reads TGCGCCAGCAGTGCATCAGGGGAGTCCTACGAGCAGTACTTC. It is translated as CASSASGESYEQYF. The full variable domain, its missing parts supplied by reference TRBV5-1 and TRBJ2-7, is KAGVTQTPRYLIKTRGQQVTLSCSPISGHRSVSWYQQTPGQGLQFLFEYFSETQRNKGNFPGRFSGRQFSNSRSEMNVSTLELGDSALYLCASSASGESYEQYFGPGTRLTVT.

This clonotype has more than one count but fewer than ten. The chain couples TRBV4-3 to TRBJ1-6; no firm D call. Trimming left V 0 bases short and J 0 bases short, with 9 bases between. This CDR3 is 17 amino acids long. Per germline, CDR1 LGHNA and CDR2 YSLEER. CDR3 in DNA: TGCGCCAGCAGCCAAGATCACCTGAGCTCCTATAATTCACCCCTCCACTTT. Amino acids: CASSQDHLSSYNSPLHF.

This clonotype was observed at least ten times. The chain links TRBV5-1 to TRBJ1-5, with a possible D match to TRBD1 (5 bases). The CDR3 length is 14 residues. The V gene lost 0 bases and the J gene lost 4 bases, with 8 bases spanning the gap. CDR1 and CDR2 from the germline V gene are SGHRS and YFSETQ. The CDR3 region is CASSLGQPNQPQHF. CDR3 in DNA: TGCGCCAGCAGCTTGGGACAGCCGAATCAGCCCCAGCATTTT.

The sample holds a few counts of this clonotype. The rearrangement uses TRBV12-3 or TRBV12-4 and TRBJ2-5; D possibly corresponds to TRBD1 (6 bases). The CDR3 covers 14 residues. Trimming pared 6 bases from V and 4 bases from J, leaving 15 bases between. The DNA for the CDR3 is TGTGCCAGCAGATCCTCCAGGGGTTTAGAGACCCAGTACTTC. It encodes CASRSSRGLETQYF.

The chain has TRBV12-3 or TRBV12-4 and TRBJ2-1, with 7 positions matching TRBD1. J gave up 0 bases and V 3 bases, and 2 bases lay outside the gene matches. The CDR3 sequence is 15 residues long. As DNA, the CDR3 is TGTGCCAGCAGTTTCTACAGGGGCTCCTACAATGAGCAGTTCTTC. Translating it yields CASSFYRGSYNEQFF.

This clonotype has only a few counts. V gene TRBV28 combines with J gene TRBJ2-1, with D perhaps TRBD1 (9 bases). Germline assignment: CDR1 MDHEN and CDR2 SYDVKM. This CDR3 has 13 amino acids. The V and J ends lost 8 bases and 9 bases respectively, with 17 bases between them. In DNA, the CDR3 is TGTGCCAGCCGGGGGGGACAGGGTATTGAGCAGTTCTTC. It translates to CASRGGQGIEQFF.

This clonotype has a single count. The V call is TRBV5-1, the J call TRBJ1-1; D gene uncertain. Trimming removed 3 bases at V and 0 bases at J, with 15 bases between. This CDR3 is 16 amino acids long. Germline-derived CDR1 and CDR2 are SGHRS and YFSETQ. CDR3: CASSSGRTLMNTEAFF. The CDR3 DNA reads TGCGCCAGCAGCTCCGGACGAACTTTGATGAACACTGAAGCTTTCTTT.

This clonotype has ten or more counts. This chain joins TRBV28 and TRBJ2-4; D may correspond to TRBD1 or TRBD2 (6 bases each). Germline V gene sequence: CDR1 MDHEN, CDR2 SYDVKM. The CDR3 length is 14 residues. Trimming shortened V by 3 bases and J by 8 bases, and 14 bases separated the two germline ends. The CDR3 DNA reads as TGTGCCAGCAGTTTTCCCGGGGGCCGGGACATTCAGTACTTC. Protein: CASSFPGGRDIQYF.

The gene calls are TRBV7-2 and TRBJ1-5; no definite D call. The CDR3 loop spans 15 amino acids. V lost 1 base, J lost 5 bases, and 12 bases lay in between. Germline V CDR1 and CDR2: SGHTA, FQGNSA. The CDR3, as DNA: TGTGCCAGCAGCTTAGAATCCCAGGTCTATCAGCCCCAGCATTTT. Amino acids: CASSLESQVYQPQHF. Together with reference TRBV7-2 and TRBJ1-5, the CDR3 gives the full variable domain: GAGVSQSPSNKVTEKGKDVELRCDPISGHTALYWYRQSLGQGLEFLIYFQGNSAPDKSGLPSDRFSAERTGGSVSTLTIQRTQQEDSAVYLCASSLESQVYQPQHFGDGTRLSIL.

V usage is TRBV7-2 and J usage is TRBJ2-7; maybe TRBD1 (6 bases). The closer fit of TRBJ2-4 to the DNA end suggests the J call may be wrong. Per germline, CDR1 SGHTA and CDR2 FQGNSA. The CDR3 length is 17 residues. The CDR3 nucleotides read TGTGCCAGCAGCTATAACAGGGCGCGGCCCGACCGGGACATTCAGTACTTC. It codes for CASSYNRARPDRDIQYF.